The next 7 T cell receptor beta chains were all read from a single sample in a study of blood T cell repertoires in COVID-19. Produced via immunoSEQ multiplex PCR; TCRdb's table is partial and in-frame only. The table lists 150,000 or so clones, around 78% of them singletons, with roughly 1.7% in the top ten. The sample was peripheral blood. Receptor source: an elderly man with acute or convalescent COVID-19.

The chain combines TRBV28 with TRBJ2-7, with 9 positions matching TRBD1. Germline loops: CDR1 MDHEN, CDR2 SYDVKM. V dropped 4 bases and J dropped 5; count of bases not matched to a gene: 9. The CDR3 is 15 amino acids. The CDR3 protein is CASSSTGTGWNEQYV. The CDR3 coding sequence is TGTGCCAGCAGTTCTACTGGGACAGGGTGGAACGAGCAGTACGTC.

This clone was seen more than once but under ten times. The V call is TRBV7-2, the J call TRBJ1-1; D possibly corresponds to TRBD1 (6 bases). The V gene's germline CDR1 is SGHTA and CDR2 FQGNSA. The CDR3 spans 14 residues. With 5 bases removed from V and 6 bases from J, the gap between germline ends came to 16 bases. This chain's CDR3 is CASSLQPGVPEAFF. DNA of the CDR3: TGTGCCAGCAGCCTCCAACCAGGGGTGCCTGAAGCTTTCTTT.

The chain couples TRBV11-3 to TRBJ1-3, with D unclear. This CDR3 region has 14 residues. Germline values: CDR1 SGHNT, CDR2 YENEEA. Trimming took off 3 bases at V and 4 bases at J, with 10 bases between the two ends. CDR3 sequence: CASSLAARGNTIYF. In DNA form, the CDR3 reads TGTGCCAGCAGCTTGGCGGCGCGGGGAAACACCATATATTTT.

The CDR3 DNA reads as TGTGCCAGCAGTCTGAGCTTAGCGGGGGAGACAGATACGCAGTATTTT. Its translation: CASSLSLAGETDTQYF. The rearrangement links TRBV2 to TRBJ2-3; 9 bases fit TRBD2. This CDR3 region has 16 residues. Germline CDR1 is SNHLY and CDR2 is FYNNEI. With V trimmed by 5 bases and J by 3 bases, 9 bases remained unmatched.

The chain joins TRBV11-2 to TRBJ2-7; the match to TRBD2 covers 7 bases. The CDR3 totals 12 residues. V gave up 6 bases and J gave up 5 bases; unmatched junction bases: 4. The V gene's germline CDR1 is SGHAT and CDR2 FQNNGV. In DNA form, the CDR3 reads TGTGCCAGCAGGCCCGGGGGGAACGAGCAGTACTTC. It specifies CASRPGGNEQYF.

Many counts were recorded for this clone. The chain links TRBV5-1 to TRBJ1-4; D unclear. CDR1 is SGHRS, CDR2 YFSETQ, per germline. This CDR3 has 16 residues. With 0 bases removed from V and 0 bases from J, the gap between germline ends came to 9 bases. CDR3 in DNA: TGCGCCAGCAGCTTGGGAGGCACCCCAACTAATGAAAAACTGTTTTTT. Protein: CASSLGGTPTNEKLFF. The full variable domain, with the rest looked up from reference TRBV5-1 and TRBJ1-4, is KAGVTQTPRYLIKTRGQQVTLSCSPISGHRSVSWYQQTPGQGLQFLFEYFSETQRNKGNFPGRFSGRQFSNSRSEMNVSTLELGDSALYLCASSLGGTPTNEKLFFGSGTQLSVL.

The chain joins TRBV21-1 to TRBJ2-7; TRBD1 is taken as the D call from the table, unchecked against the DNA. TRBV21-1 is classified as a pseudogene. There are 16 residues in the CDR3. CDR3 residues: CASSKRQGRVVDEQYF. The CDR3 DNA is TGTGCCAGCAGCAAAAGGCAGGGAAGAGTAGTGGACGAGCAGTACTTC.